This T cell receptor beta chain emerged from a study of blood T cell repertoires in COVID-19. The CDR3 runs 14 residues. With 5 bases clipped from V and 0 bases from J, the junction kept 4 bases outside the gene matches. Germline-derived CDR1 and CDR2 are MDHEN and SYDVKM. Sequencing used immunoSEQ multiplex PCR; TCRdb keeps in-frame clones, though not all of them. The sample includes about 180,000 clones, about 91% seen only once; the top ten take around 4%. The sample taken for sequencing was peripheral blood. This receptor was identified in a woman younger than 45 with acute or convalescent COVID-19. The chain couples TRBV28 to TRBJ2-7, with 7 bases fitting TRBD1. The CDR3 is CASSIDRDSYEQYF. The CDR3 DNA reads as TGTGCCAGCAGTATCGACAGGGACTCCTACGAGCAGTACTTC.